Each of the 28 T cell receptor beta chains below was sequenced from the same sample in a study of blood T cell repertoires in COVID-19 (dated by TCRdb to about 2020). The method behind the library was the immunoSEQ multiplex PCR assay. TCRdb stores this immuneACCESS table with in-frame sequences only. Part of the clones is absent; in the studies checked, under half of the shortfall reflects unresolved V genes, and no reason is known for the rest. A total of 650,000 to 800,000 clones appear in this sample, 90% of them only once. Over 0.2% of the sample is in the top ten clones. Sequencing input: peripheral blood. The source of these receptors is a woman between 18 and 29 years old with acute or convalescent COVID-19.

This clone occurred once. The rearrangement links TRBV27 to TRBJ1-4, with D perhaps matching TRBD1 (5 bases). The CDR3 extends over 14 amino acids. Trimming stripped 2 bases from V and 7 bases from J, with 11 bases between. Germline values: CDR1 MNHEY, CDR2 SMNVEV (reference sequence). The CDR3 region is CASSLITGTEKLFF. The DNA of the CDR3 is TGTGCCAGCAGTTTAATAACAGGAACTGAAAAACTGTTTTTT.

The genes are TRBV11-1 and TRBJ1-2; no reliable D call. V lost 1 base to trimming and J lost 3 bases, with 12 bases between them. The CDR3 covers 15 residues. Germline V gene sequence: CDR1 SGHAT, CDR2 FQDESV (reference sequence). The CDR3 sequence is CASSLGDREYYGYTF. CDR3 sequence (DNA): TGTGCCAGCAGCTTAGGCGACCGGGAGTACTATGGCTACACCTTC.

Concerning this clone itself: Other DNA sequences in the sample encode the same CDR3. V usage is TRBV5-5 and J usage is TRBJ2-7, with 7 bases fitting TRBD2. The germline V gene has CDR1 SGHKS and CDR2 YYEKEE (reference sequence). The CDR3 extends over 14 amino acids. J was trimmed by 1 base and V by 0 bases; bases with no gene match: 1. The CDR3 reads CASSLAGGSYEQYF. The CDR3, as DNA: TGTGCCAGCAGCTTGGCGGGGGGATCCTACGAGCAGTACTTC.

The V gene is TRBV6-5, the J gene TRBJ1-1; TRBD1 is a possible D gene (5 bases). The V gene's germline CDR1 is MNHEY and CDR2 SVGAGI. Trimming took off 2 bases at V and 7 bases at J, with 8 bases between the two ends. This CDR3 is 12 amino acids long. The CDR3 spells CASSYGRGEAFF. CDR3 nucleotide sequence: TGTGCCAGCAGTTACGGGAGGGGTGAAGCTTTCTTT.

CDR3 sequence: CASSVPGQGVGYTF. CDR3 in DNA: TGTGCCAGCAGCGTCCCGGGACAGGGGGTCGGCTACACCTTC. This sequence joins TRBV7-8 and TRBJ1-2; 11 bases are shared with TRBD1. The J segment lost 8 bases and the V segment lost 5 bases, leaving 7 bases of the junction unmatched. There are 14 residues in the CDR3. Germline loops: CDR1 SGHVS, CDR2 FQNEAQ.

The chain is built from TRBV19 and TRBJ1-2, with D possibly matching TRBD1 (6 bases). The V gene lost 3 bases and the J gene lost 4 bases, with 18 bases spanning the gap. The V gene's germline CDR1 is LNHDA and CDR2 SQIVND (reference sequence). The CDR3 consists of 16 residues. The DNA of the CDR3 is TGTGCCAGTAGTATGTCGTCAGGGGTAGGGATCTATGGCTACACCTTC. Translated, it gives CASSMSSGVGIYGYTF.

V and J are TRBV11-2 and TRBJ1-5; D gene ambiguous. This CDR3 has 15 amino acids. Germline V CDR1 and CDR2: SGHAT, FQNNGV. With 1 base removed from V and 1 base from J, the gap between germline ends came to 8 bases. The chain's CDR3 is CASSLGFGSNQPQHF. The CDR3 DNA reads TGTGCCAGCAGCTTAGGGTTCGGGAGCAATCAGCCCCAGCATTTT.

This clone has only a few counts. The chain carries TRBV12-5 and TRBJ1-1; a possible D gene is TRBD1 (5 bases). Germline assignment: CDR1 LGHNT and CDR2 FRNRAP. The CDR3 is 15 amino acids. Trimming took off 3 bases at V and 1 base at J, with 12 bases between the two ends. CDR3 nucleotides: TGTGCTAGTGGTTTCCAGGGTTGGAGGAACACTGAAGCTTTCTTT. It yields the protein CASGFQGWRNTEAFF.

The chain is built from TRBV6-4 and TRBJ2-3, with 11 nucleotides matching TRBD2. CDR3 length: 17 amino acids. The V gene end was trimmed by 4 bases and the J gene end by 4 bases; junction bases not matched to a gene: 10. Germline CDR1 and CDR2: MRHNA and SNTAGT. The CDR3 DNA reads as TGTGCCAGCAGTGGGGGAACTAGCGGGGGAGAGGCAGATACGCAGTATTTT. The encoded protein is CASSGGTSGGEADTQYF.

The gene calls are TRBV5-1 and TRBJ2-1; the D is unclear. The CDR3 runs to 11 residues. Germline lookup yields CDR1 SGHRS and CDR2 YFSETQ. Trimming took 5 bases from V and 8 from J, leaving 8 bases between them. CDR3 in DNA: TGCGCCAGCAGATGGGCGCATGAGCAGTTCTTC. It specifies CASRWAHEQFF.

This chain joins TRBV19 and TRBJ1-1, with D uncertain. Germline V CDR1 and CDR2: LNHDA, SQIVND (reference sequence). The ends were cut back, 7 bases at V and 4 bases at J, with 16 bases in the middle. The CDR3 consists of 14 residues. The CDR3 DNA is TGTGCCAGTATAGTCGGAGAGGAGGGCACTGAAGCTTTCTTT. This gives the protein CASIVGEEGTEAFF.

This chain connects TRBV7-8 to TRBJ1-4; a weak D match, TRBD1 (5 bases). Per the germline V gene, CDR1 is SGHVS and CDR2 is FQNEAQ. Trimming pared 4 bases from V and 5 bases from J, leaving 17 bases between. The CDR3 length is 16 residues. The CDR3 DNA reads TGTGCCAGCAGCTCCCCCCGCCCCACAGGCAATGAAAAACTGTTTTTT. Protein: CASSSPRPTGNEKLFF.

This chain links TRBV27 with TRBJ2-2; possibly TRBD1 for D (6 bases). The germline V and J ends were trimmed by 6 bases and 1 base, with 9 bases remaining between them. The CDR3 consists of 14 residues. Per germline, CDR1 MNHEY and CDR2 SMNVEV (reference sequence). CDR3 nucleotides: TGTGCCAGCAGAGGACAGCAGAACACCGGGGAGCTGTTTTTT. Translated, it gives CASRGQQNTGELFF.

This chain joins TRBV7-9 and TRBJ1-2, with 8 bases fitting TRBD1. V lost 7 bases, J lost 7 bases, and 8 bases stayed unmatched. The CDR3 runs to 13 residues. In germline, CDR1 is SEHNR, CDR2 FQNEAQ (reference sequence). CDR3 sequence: CASTYTGGGGYTF. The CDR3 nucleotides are TGTGCCAGCACCTATACAGGGGGAGGTGGCTACACCTTC.

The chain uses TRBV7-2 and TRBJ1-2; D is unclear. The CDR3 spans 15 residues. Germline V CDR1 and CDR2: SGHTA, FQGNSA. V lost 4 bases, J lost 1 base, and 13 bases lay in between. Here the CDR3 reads CASSSGRGINYGYTF. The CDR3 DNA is TGTGCCAGCAGCTCTGGACGAGGGATTAACTATGGCTACACCTTC.

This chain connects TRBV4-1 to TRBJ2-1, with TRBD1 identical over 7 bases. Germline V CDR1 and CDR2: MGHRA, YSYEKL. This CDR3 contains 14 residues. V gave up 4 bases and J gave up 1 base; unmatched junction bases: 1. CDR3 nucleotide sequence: TGCGCCAGCAGCCCGGGACAGTCCTACAATGAGCAGTTCTTC. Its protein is CASSPGQSYNEQFF.

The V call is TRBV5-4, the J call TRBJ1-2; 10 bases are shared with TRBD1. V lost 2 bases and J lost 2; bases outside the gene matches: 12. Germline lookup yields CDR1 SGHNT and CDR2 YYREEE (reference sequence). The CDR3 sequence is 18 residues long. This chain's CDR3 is CASSFRDRGVVSNYGYTF. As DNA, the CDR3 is TGTGCCAGCAGCTTCCGGGACAGGGGTGTGGTATCGAACTATGGCTACACCTTC.

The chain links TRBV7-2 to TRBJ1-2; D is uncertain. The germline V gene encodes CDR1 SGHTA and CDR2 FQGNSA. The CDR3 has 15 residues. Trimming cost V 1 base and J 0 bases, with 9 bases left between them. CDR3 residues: CASSLVLSSNYGYTF. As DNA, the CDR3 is TGTGCCAGCAGCTTAGTTTTGTCATCTAACTATGGCTACACCTTC.

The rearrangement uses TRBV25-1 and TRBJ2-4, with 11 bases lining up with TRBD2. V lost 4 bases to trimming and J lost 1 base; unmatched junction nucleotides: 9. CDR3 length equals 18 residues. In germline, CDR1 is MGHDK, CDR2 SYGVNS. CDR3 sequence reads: CASSGVAGGLRAKNIQYF. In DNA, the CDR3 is TGTGCCAGCAGTGGAGTAGCGGGGGGGCTTAGGGCCAAAAACATTCAGTACTTC.

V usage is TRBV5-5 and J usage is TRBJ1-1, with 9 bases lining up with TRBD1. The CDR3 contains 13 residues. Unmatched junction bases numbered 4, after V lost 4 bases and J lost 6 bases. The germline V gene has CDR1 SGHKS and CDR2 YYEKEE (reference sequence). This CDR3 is CASSPGTGPEAFF. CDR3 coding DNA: TGTGCCAGCAGCCCCGGGACAGGGCCTGAAGCTTTCTTT.

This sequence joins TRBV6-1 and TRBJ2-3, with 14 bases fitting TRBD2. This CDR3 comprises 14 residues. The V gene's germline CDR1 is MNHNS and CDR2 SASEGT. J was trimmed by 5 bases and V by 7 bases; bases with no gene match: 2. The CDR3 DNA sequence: TGTGCCAGCAAGACTAGCGGGGGGGTAGATACGCAGTATTTT. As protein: CASKTSGGVDTQYF.

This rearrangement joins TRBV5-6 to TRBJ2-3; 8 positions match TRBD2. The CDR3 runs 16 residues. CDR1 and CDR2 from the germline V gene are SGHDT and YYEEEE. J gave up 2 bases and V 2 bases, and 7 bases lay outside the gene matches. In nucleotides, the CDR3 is TGTGCCAGCAGCTTCAGGACTAGCCGCTTCACAGATACGCAGTATTTT. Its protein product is CASSFRTSRFTDTQYF.

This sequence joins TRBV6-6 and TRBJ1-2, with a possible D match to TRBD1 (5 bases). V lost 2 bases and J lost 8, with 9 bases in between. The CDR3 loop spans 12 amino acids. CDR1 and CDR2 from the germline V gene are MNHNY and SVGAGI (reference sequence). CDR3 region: CASSYGAGGYTF. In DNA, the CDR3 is TGTGCCAGCAGTTACGGGGCGGGAGGCTACACCTTC.

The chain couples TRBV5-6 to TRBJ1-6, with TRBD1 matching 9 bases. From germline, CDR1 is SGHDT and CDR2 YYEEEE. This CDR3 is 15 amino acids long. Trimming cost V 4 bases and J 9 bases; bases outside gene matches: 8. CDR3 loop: CASSRKGTGISPLHF. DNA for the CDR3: TGTGCCAGCAGCCGTAAAGGGACAGGGATTTCACCCCTCCACTTT.

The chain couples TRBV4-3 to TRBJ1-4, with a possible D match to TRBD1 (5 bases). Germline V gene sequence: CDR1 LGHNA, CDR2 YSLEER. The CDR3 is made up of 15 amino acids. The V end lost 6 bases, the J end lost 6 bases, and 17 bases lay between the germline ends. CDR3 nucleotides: TGCGCCAGCAGGGGACTCCAAGGGCTAGATGAAAAACTGTTTTTT. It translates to CASRGLQGLDEKLFF.

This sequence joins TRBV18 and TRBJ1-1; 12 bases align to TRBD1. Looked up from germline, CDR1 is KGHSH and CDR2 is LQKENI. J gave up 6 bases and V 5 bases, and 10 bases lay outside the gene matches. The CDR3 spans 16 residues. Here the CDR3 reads CASSAAGTGGLSEAFF. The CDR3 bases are TGTGCCAGCTCAGCCGCCGGGACAGGGGGCTTGTCTGAAGCTTTCTTT.

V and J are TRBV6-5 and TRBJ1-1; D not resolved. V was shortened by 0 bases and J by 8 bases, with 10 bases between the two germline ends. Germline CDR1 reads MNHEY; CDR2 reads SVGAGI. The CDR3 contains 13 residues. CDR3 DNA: TGTGCCAGCAGTTACTCGGTAACATCAGAAGCTTTCTTT. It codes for CASSYSVTSEAFF.

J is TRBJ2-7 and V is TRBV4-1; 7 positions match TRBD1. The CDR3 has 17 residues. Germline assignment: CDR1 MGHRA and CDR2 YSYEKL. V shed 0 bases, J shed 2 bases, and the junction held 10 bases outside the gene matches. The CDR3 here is CASSQDGSPGTAYEQYF. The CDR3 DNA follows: TGCGCCAGCAGCCAAGACGGGTCCCCCGGGACAGCCTACGAGCAGTACTTC.